A selection of T cell receptor beta chains follows, all from one sample in a study of human T cells and chemical hapten exposure. TCRdb redid the calling of the RACE reads with MiXCR, one entry per CDR3 protein. The repertoire has more than 80,000 distinct CDR3 sequences, 11% of them found once; the top ten carry approximately 3.3%. The specimen comprised whole blood, sampled in connection with sensitization to the hapten diphenylcyclopropenone (DPC). The receptor set was obtained from a woman in her fifties or sixties with alopecia areata. Some clones in this sample may be carry-over from other donors' samples. Each CDR3 is given with its conserved first and last residue. The D gene is left open where the match is weak. Rows give clone size only sometimes, using once, few, many, or a class for an expanded clone.

d_gene | j_gene | v_gene | abundance | CDR3nt | CDR3aa
TRBD2 | TRBJ2-5 | TRBV20-1 | - | TGCAGTGCTCGGAAGCCTAACTCGGGAGGGGTGACCCAGTACTTC | CSARKPNSGGVTQYF
TRBD1 | TRBJ2-7 | TRBV30 | many | TGTGCCTGGAGAGATTCGACAGGGGGACACGAGCAGTACTTC | CAWRDSTGGHEQYF
- | TRBJ1-1 | TRBV6-1 | many | TGTGCCAGCAGTGAATTTGAGGGCACTGAAGCTTTCTTT | CASSEFEGTEAFF
- | TRBJ2-1 | TRBV29-1 | many | TGCAGCGTAAGGGGAATAAGCTCCTACAATGAGCAGTTCTTC | CSVRGISSYNEQFF
TRBD2 | TRBJ2-7 | TRBV5-1 | - | TGCGCCAGCAGCTTGGACGGGGGGGCCTACGAGCAGTACTTC | CASSLDGGAYEQYF
TRBD1 | TRBJ1-5 | TRBV12-3/TRBV12-4 | few | TGTGCCAGCGGGGGACAGGGGGGGTATAGCAATCAGCCCCAGCATTTT | CASGGQGGYSNQPQHF
TRBD2 | TRBJ2-1 | TRBV7-3 | many | TGTGCCAGCAGCTCTCCCGGGACTAGCGTCAATGAGCAGTTCTTC | CASSSPGTSVNEQFF
TRBD1 | TRBJ1-1 | TRBV7-3 | few | TGTGCCAGCAGCCGGACAGGTGGACGGCCCACGGCTGAAGCTTTCTTT | CASSRTGGRPTAEAFF
- | TRBJ2-7 | TRBV6-2/TRBV6-3 | - | TGTGCCAGCAGTTACTCGCGGGGCCACGAGCAGTACTTC | CASSYSRGHEQYF
TRBD2 | TRBJ2-5 | TRBV6-6 | few | TGTGCCAGCGGCGCGGCGAGCGGGGGGGCCCAGACCCAGTACTTC | CASGAASGGAQTQYF
TRBD1 | TRBJ1-1 | TRBV5-1 | few | TGCGCCAGCAGCAATCGGGACAGGGGGATGAACACTGAAGCTTTCTTT | CASSNRDRGMNTEAFF
- | TRBJ2-5 | TRBV29-1 | many | TGCAGCGTTATAACGGGGGACAACCAAGAGACCCAGTACTTC | CSVITGDNQETQYF
TRBD1 | TRBJ2-7 | TRBV28 | few | TGTGCCACCACAGGGGGGTTGTCGGACGAGCAGTACTTC | CATTGGLSDEQYF
- | TRBJ2-6 | TRBV10-3 | few | TGTGCCATCAGTGACAGGAACTCTGGGGCCAACGTCCTGACTTTC | CAISDRNSGANVLTF
TRBD2 | TRBJ2-7 | TRBV7-9 | - | TGTGCCAGCAGCTTACGTCGGGGGGGTGTCGACGAGCAGTACTTC | CASSLRRGGVDEQYF
TRBD1 | TRBJ1-1 | TRBV5-1 | many | TGCGCCAGCAGCTTGGCCGGGACAGGGAACGGTGAAGCTTTCTTT | CASSLAGTGNGEAFF
- | TRBJ1-1 | TRBV28 | - | TGTGCCAGCAGTTTAGAGGAATCTGAAGCTTTCTTT | CASSLEESEAFF
- | TRBJ1-1 | TRBV11-3 | - | TGTGCCAGCAGCTTATCCTCTACGAACACTGAAGCTTTCTTT | CASSLSSTNTEAFF
- | TRBJ2-3 | TRBV7-2 | few | TGTGCCAGCAGCTCGGTCCAGAAATCGGTCCTCCCTGGATATACGCAGTATTTT | CASSSVQKSVLPGYTQYF
- | TRBJ2-1 | TRBV7-9 | many | TGTGCCAGCAGCCCCAGGGTCCCCGGTGAGCAGTTCTTC | CASSPRVPGEQFF
- | TRBJ2-5 | TRBV5-1 | - | TGCGCCAGCAGGACTACAGGGCTCCCCCAAGAGACCCAGTACTTC | CASRTTGLPQETQYF
- | TRBJ1-4 | TRBV20-1 | few | TGCAGTGCTAGAGATCCTAACAAGTTAGGGGAAAAACTGTTTTTT | CSARDPNKLGEKLFF
- | TRBJ2-2 | TRBV19 | - | TGTGCCAGTAGTATTATGGGTGCAGGGAACACCGGGGAGCTGTTTTTT | CASSIMGAGNTGELFF
- | TRBJ1-1 | TRBV12-3/TRBV12-4 | many | TGTGCCAGCAGTTTACACGGGACGGCTGAAGCTTTCTTT | CASSLHGTAEAFF
- | TRBJ2-2 | TRBV18 | many | TGTGCCAGCTCACCCATGGGCAGCGCGAACACCGGGGAGCTGTTTTTT | CASSPMGSANTGELFF
- | TRBJ2-5 | TRBV2 | few | TGTGCCAGCAGCCCCCCCTCGGAGACCCAGTACTTC | CASSPPSETQYF
- | TRBJ2-2 | TRBV7-9 | many | TGTGCCAGCAGCTTATTTGTCGGGGCGCGTGGCACCGGGGAGCTGTTTTTT | CASSLFVGARGTGELFF
- | TRBJ1-6 | TRBV7-2 | - | TGTGCCAGCAGCTTAGGGCAGAACTTTAATTCACCCCTCCACTTT | CASSLGQNFNSPLHF
- | TRBJ2-6 | TRBV29-1 | few | TGCAGCGTTGGACAGGGAGGACGCTCTGGGGCCAACGTCCTGACTTTC | CSVGQGGRSGANVLTF
- | TRBJ1-1 | TRBV12-2 | - | TGTGCAAGTCGCTTAGTGGGGAAGAACACTGAAGCTTTCTTT | CASRLVGKNTEAFF
TRBD1 | TRBJ1-3 | TRBV7-2 | many | TGTGCCAGCAGCCCTCGACAGGGTAGCTCTGGAAACACCATATATTTT | CASSPRQGSSGNTIYF
- | TRBJ2-1 | TRBV7-2 | few | TGTGCCAGCAGCTTAGACAGGGAGCCCTACAATGAGCAGTTCTTC | CASSLDREPYNEQFF
- | TRBJ1-1 | TRBV21-1 | few | TGTGCCAGCAGCGGGAGGTCTCCAAGGGCTGAAGCTTTCTTT | CASSGRSPRAEAFF
- | TRBJ1-1 | TRBV9 | many | TGTGCCAGCAGCGTAGGACACGGCCTGAACACTGAAGCTTTCTTT | CASSVGHGLNTEAFF
- | TRBJ1-1 | TRBV29-1 | many | TGCAGCGTATCCAGACAGGCGAACACTGAAGCTTTCTTT | CSVSRQANTEAFF
- | TRBJ1-4 | TRBV6-1 | many | TGTGCCAGCACTCCCGGGCAGGCTGAAAAACTGTTTTTT | CASTPGQAEKLFF
TRBD1 | TRBJ2-2 | TRBV29-1 | - | TGCAGCGTCTCAGCCGGGACAGGGTTATCCGGGGAGCTGTTTTTT | CSVSAGTGLSGELFF
TRBD2 | TRBJ2-2 | TRBV19 | - | TGTGCCAGTAGTCGGACTAGCGGGGGCGCGAACACCGGGGAGCTGTTTTTT | CASSRTSGGANTGELFF
- | TRBJ2-7 | TRBV30 | many | TGTGCCTGGAAACCGGGGCTCAGCTCCTACGAGCAGTACTTC | CAWKPGLSSYEQYF
- | TRBJ1-4 | TRBV6-5 | - | TGTGCCAGCAGTTACGTGCTCAGTGGGAAACTGTTTTTT | CASSYVLSGKLFF
- | TRBJ2-5 | TRBV7-2 | few | TGTGCCAGCAGCTTAGCGCCGGGAGAGACCCAGTACTTC | CASSLAPGETQYF
TRBD2 | TRBJ2-3 | TRBV5-4 | - | TGTGCCAGCAGCCCCTGGGGGGGAGGGGATACGCAGTATTTT | CASSPWGGGDTQYF
TRBD1 | TRBJ1-2 | TRBV20-1 | many | TGCAGTGCTAGACGGGGACAGGGAGATGGCTACACCTTC | CSARRGQGDGYTF
- | TRBJ1-1 | TRBV2 | many | TGTGCCAGCAGTGAATTTTTACAGGGATACGCTGAAGCTTTCTTT | CASSEFLQGYAEAFF
- | TRBJ1-5 | TRBV20-1 | few | TGCAGTGCTAGGATAGGAGGGCATAGCAATCAGCCCCAGCATTTT | CSARIGGHSNQPQHF